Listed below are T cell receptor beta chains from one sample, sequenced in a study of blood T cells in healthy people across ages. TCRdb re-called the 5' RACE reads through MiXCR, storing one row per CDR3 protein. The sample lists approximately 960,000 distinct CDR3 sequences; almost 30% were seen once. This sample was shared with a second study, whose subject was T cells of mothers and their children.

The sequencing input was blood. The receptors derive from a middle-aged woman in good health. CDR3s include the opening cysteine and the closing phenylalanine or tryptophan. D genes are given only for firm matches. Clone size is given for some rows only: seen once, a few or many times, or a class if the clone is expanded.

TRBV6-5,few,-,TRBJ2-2,TGTGCCAGCAGTTACCTCCGGGAAGACAGGCGTCCGAACACCGGGGAGCTGTTTTTT,CASSYLREDRRPNTGELFF
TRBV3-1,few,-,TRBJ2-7,TGTGCCAGCAGCCCTATATTGACGGCCTACGAGCAGTACTTC,CASSPILTAYEQYF
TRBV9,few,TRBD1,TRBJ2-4,TGTGCCAGCAGCGTAGGGGGGACAGGGCAAAACATTCAGTACTTC,CASSVGGTGQNIQYF
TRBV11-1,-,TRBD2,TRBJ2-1,TGTGCCAGCAACGGACTAGCGGGGTACCATGAGCAGTTCTTC,CASNGLAGYHEQFF
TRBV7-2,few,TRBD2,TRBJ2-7,TGTGCCAGCAGCCCACTGGCGGGGGGAAGAGTTTACGAGCAGTACTTC,CASSPLAGGRVYEQYF
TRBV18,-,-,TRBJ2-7,TGTGCCAGCTCACCACTTGGCGGCCTACTCTACGAGCAGTACTTC,CASSPLGGLLYEQYF
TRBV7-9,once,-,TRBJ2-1,TGTGCCAGCGGCCTAAAAATCCAAGAGACCCAGTTCTTC,CASGLKIQETQFF
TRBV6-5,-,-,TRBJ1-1,TGTGCCAGCAGTCCGGGACTAACTTACACTGAAGCTTTCTTT,CASSPGLTYTEAFF
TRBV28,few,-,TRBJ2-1,TGTGTCAGCAGCCTCGGTAGGGGGATTTACAATGAGCAGTTCTTC,CVSSLGRGIYNEQFF
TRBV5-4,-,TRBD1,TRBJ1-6,TGTGCCAGCAGGAGGACGGGACAGAACAATTCACCCCTCCACTTT,CASRRTGQNNSPLHF
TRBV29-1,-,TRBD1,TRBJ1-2,TGCAGCGTTGTAATGACAGGGGGCTACACCTTC,CSVVMTGGYTF
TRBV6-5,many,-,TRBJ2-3,TGTGCCAGCAGTTACTCGACGTCAGATACGCAGTATTTT,CASSYSTSDTQYF
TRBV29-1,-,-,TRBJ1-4,TGCAGCGTTGTGCCCGGCGTCGGCGAAAAACGGTTTTTT,CSVVPGVGEKRFF
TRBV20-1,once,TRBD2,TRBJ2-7,TGCAGTGCTGCGGAACCGCGGGAGGGGATCGAGCAGTACTTC,CSAAEPREGIEQYF
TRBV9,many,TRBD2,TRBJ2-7,TGTGCCAGCAGCCCTCGGACTAGCGGGGGATCCTACGAGCAGTACTTC,CASSPRTSGGSYEQYF
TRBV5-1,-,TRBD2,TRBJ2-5,TGCGCCAGCAGTTCTAGCGGGGGGGCCTGGGAGACCCAGTACTTC,CASSSSGGAWETQYF
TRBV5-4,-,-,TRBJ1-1,TGTGCCAGCAGTCTTATCGGGACCCCTGGCGACACTGAAGCTTTCTTT,CASSLIGTPGDTEAFF
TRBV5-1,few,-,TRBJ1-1,TGCGCCAGCAGCCCCGTGGTACCCACTGAAGCTTTCTTT,CASSPVVPTEAFF
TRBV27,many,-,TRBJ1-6,TGTGCCAGCAGTTCTCATAATTCACCCCTCCACTTT,CASSSHNSPLHF
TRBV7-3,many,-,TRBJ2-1,TGTGCCAGCAGCCCCCCTAATCGGGACAATGAGCAGTTCTTC,CASSPPNRDNEQFF
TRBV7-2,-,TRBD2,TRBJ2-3,TGTGCCAGCAGCTTAGCGGCCGGGCTAGCGGGGGGGCCCCCCGATACGCAGTATTTT,CASSLAAGLAGGPPDTQYF
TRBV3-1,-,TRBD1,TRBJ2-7,TGTGCCAGCAGCCAAACAGGGGCGAGCGGTCAAAACGAGCAGTACTTC,CASSQTGASGQNEQYF
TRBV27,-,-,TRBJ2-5,TGCGCCAGCAGCTCCAAACAAGAGACCCAGTACTTC,CASSSKQETQYF
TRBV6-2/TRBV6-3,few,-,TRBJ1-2,TGTGCCGGCAGTTACGTTGACACTTATGGCTACACCTTC,CAGSYVDTYGYTF
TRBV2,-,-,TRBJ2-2,TGTGCCAGCAGTGAAGCGCGGTGGACCGGGGAGCTGTTTTTT,CASSEARWTGELFF
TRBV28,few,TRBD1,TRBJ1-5,TGTGCCAGCAGCTACCCTACTGACAGGGGACATCAGCCCCAGCATTTT,CASSYPTDRGHQPQHF
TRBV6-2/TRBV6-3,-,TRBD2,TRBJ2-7,TGTGCCAGCAGTACCAGACTAGCGGGGGGGCTCGACGAGCAGTACTTC,CASSTRLAGGLDEQYF
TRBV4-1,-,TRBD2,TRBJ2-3,TGCGCCAGCAGTCTAAGAAGGCTCCTAGCGGGAGGGAGGACAGATACGCAGTATTTT,CASSLRRLLAGGRTDTQYF
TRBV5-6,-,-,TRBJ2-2,TGTGCCAGCAGCTTGATCTATCAGGGAGGAGTCGGGGAGCTGTTTTTT,CASSLIYQGGVGELFF
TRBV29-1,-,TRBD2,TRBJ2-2,TGCAGCGGCTGGGGGGGGACCGGGGAGCTGTTTTTT,CSGWGGTGELFF
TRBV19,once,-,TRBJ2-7,TGTGCCAGTAGCCTATCACTGACAGCCTCCTACGAGCAGTACTTC,CASSLSLTASYEQYF
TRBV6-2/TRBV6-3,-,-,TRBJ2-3,TGTGTCAGCAACGGGGCCCCCCGAGATACGCAGTATTTT,CVSNGAPRDTQYF
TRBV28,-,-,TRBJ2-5,TGTGCCAGCTCCCTTGGGGGGGGGGCACGAAAGACCCAGTACTTC,CASSLGGGARKTQYF
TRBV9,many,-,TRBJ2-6,TGTGCCAGCAGCAAGGGGGGGACTGGGGCCAACGTCCTGACTTTC,CASSKGGTGANVLTF
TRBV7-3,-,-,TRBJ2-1,TGTGCCAGCAGCTCCAGGACGGAGGGGGGGTTTGATGGGCAGTTCTTC,CASSSRTEGGFDGQFF
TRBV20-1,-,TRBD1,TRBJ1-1,TGCAGTGCTAGAGGTCAGGGGGGAATGAACACTGAAGCTTTCTTT,CSARGQGGMNTEAFF
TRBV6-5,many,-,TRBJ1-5,TGTGCCAGCAGTACCAGACGGAGCAATCAGCCCCAGCATTTT,CASSTRRSNQPQHF
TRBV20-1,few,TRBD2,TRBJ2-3,TGCAGTGCTCCAGAGGGGGGAGGACTAGCGGCATTGGGGGCGCAGTATTTT,CSAPEGGGLAALGAQYF
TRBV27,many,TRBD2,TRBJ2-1,TGTGCCAGCCGTAAGCGGGGGCCAAACAATGAGCAGTTCTTC,CASRKRGPNNEQFF
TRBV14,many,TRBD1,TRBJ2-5,TGTGCCAGCAGCCTGCGACAGGGGGGTCGGGAGACCCAGTACTTC,CASSLRQGGRETQYF
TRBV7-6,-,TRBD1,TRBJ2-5,TGTGCCAGCAGCTTTCTTCCCGGGACAGGGTACCAAGAGACCCAGTACTTC,CASSFLPGTGYQETQYF
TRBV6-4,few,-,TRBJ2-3,TGTGCCATCGATGACGATACGCAGTATTTT,CAIDDDTQYF
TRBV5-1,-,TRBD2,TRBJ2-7,TGCGCCAGCAGCTTTGGACTAGCGGGGGGACCGAGCTCCTACGAGCAGTACTTC,CASSFGLAGGPSSYEQYF
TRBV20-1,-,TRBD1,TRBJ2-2,TGCAGTGCCTCCGGGACAGCGAACACCGGGGAGCTGTTTTTT,CSASGTANTGELFF
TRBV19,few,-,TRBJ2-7,TGTGCCAGTAGTATAGTTCCAGGGGCATCCTACGAGCAGTACTTC,CASSIVPGASYEQYF
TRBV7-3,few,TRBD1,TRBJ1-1,TGTGCCAGCCGTACAAGGACAGGAGGACGAGCTTTCTTT,CASRTRTGGRAFF
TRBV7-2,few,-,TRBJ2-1,TGTGCCAGCAGCAAACAAGGTGGGAAAGAGACCCAGTTCTTC,CASSKQGGKETQFF
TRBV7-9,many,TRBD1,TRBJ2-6,TGTGCCAGCAGCTTGGGGGACAGCTCTGGGGCCAACGTCCTGACTTTC,CASSLGDSSGANVLTF
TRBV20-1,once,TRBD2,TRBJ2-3,TGCAGTGCTAGAGACGTACGCGGGGGAGGAGACGAAGATACGCAGTATTTT,CSARDVRGGGDEDTQYF